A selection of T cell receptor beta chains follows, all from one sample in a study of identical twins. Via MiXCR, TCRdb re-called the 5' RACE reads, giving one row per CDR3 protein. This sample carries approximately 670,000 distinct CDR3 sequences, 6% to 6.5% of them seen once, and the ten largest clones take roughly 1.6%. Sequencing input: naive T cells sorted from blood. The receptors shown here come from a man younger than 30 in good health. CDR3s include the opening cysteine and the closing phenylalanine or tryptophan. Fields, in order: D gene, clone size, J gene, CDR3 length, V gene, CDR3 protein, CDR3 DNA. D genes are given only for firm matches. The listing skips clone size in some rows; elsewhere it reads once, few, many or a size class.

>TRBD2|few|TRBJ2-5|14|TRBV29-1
CSVGGGPREETQYF
TGCAGCGTTGGTGGTGGTCCGCGGGAGGAGACCCAGTACTTC
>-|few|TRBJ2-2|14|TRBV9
CASSVGGDPGDLFF
TGTGCCAGCAGCGTAGGCGGGGATCCCGGGGACCTGTTTTTT
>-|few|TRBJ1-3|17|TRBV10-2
CASDERGQWLSGNTIYF
TGCGCCAGCGATGAACGGGGTCAGTGGCTATCTGGAAACACCATATATTTT
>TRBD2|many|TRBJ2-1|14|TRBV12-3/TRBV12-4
CASRPGLAYNEQFF
TGTGCCAGCAGACCGGGACTAGCTTACAATGAGCAGTTCTTC
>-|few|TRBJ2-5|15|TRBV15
CATSNDSPTIGTQYF
TGTGCCACCAGCAATGACAGTCCCACAATTGGGACCCAGTACTTC
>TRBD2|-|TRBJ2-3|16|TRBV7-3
CASSLSSGIPTDTQYF
TGTGCCAGCAGCTTAAGTAGCGGGATCCCCACAGATACGCAGTATTTT
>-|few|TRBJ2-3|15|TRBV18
CASSSVGGGLDTQYF
TGTGCCAGCTCATCGGTCGGTGGGGGATTAGATACGCAGTATTTT
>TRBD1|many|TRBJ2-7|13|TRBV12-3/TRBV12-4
CASSRQGADEQYF
TGTGCCAGCAGTCGACAGGGGGCAGACGAGCAGTACTTC
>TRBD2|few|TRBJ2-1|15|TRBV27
CASSGGTSGIREQFF
TGTGCCAGCAGTGGGGGGACTAGCGGGATCAGGGAGCAGTTCTTC
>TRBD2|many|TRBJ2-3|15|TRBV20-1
CSARLSGRSSDTQYF
TGCAGTGCTAGACTGAGCGGGAGGTCTTCAGATACGCAGTATTTT
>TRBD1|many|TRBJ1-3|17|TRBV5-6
CASSLVTGALSGNTIYF
TGTGCCAGCAGCTTGGTAACAGGGGCCCTCTCTGGAAACACCATATATTTT
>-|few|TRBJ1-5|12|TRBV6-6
CASTAGNQPQHF
TGTGCCAGCACCGCCGGCAATCAGCCCCAGCATTTT
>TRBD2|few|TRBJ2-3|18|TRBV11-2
CASSLEGGAGGGIYTQYF
TGTGCCAGCAGCTTAGAAGGTGGTGCGGGAGGGGGGATTTATACGCAGTATTTT
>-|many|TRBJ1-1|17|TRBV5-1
CASSLAGGEAWSTEAFF
TGCGCCAGCAGCTTGGCCGGTGGGGAGGCTTGGAGCACTGAAGCTTTCTTT
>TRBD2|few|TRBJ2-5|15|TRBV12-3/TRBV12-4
CASRPGLAGEETQYF
TGTGCCAGCAGACCGGGACTAGCGGGAGAAGAGACCCAGTACTTC
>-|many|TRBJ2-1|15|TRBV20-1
CSASVGHSFGNEQFF
TGCAGTGCTAGCGTCGGTCACAGCTTCGGCAATGAGCAGTTCTTC
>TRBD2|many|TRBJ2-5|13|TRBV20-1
CSAILAVQETQYF
TGCAGTGCCATACTAGCGGTACAAGAGACCCAGTACTTC
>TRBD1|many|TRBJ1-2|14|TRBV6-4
CASSVDDRGNGYTF
TGTGCCAGCAGTGTCGACGACAGGGGTAATGGCTACACCTTC
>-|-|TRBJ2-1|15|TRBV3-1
CASTLVGGHGNEQFF
TGTGCCAGCACCTTGGTGGGGGGCCATGGGAATGAGCAGTTCTTC
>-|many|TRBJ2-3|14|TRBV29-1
CSVVEGGRTDTQYF
TGCAGCGTTGTGGAGGGGGGTCGGACAGATACGCAGTATTTT
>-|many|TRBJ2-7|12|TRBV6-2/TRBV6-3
CASSYGDGEQYF
TGTGCCAGCAGTTACGGGGACGGCGAGCAGTACTTC
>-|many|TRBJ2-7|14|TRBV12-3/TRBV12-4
CASSLTGLSYEQYF
TGTGCCAGCAGCCTGACGGGGCTAAGCTACGAGCAGTACTTC
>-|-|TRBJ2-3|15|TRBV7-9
CASSFSQGPRDTQYF
TGTGCCAGCAGCTTCAGCCAGGGCCCAAGAGATACGCAGTATTTT
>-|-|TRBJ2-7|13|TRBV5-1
CASSLVGDYEQCF
TGCGCCAGCAGCTTGGTGGGAGACTACGAGCAGTGCTTC
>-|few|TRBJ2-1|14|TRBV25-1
CASSEPREQVEQFF
TGTGCCAGCAGTGAGCCCAGGGAACAGGTTGAGCAGTTCTTC
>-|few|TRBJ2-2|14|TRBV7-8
CASSPDRYTGELFF
TGTGCCAGCAGCCCCGACAGATACACCGGGGAGCTGTTTTTT
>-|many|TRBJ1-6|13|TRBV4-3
CASSQRRGSPLHF
TGCGCCAGCAGCCAAAGGAGAGGATCACCCCTCCACTTT
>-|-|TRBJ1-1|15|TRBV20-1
CSARKSGGSNTEAFF
TGCAGTGCTAGAAAGTCAGGCGGCTCGAACACTGAAGCTTTCTTT
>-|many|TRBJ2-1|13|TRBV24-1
CATSDFRGFEQFF
TGTGCCACCAGTGATTTCCGCGGGTTTGAGCAGTTCTTC
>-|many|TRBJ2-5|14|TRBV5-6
CASSLPGNQETQYF
TGTGCCAGCAGCTTGCCAGGGAACCAAGAGACCCAGTACTTC
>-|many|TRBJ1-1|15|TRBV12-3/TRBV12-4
CASSSYLTANTEAFF
TGTGCCAGCAGTTCCTATTTGACGGCGAACACTGAAGCTTTCTTT
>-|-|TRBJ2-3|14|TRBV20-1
CSARLGDFADTQYF
TGCAGTGCTAGGTTAGGGGACTTCGCAGATACGCAGTATTTT
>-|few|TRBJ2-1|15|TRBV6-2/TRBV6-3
CASSPSGYSYNEQFF
TGTGCCAGCAGCCCGTCGGGATATTCCTACAATGAGCAGTTCTTC
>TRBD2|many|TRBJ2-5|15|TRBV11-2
CASSLRLAGWETQYF
TGTGCCAGCAGCTTACGACTAGCGGGTTGGGAGACCCAGTACTTC
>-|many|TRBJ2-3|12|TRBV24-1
CATSSLTDTQYF
TGTGCCACCAGTTCCCTGACAGATACGCAGTATTTT
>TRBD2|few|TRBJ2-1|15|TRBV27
CASSLGGTKPNEQFF
TGTGCCAGCAGTTTGGGCGGGACTAAACCAAATGAGCAGTTCTTC
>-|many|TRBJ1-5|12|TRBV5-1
CASSLEGQPQHF
TGCGCCAGCAGCTTGGAAGGTCAGCCCCAGCATTTT
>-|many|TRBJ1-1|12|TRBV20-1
CSARELGTEAFF
TGCAGTGCTAGAGAACTAGGCACTGAAGCTTTCTTT
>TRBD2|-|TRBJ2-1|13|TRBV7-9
CASNLPAGGKQFF
TGTGCCAGCAACCTCCCGGCGGGAGGTAAGCAGTTCTTC
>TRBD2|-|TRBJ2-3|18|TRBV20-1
CSARGRAWLAGGKDTQYF
TGCAGTGCTAGAGGAAGAGCGTGGCTAGCGGGAGGAAAAGATACGCAGTATTTT
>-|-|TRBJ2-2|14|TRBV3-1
CASSQEAVTGELFF
TGTGCCAGCAGCCAAGAGGCCGTCACCGGGGAGCTGTTTTTT
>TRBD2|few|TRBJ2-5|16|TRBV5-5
CASSWPGGEVQETQYF
TGTGCCAGCAGCTGGCCGGGGGGGGAGGTCCAAGAGACCCAGTACTTC
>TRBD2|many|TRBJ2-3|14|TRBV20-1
CSARDGGDTDTQYF
TGCAGTGCTAGAGATGGGGGGGATACAGATACGCAGTATTTT
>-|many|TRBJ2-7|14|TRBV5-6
CASSPGRRSYEQYF
TGTGCCAGCAGCCCGGGACGGAGGTCCTACGAGCAGTACTTC
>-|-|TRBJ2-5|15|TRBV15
CATSRSVQNGETQYF
TGTGCCACCAGCAGAAGTGTCCAAAATGGAGAGACCCAGTACTTC
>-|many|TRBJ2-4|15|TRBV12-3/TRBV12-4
CASSFYVGGLDIQYF
TGTGCCAGCAGTTTTTATGTTGGGGGCCTCGACATTCAGTACTTC
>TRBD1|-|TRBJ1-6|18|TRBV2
CAAKDREGVSSYNSPLHF
TGTGCCGCCAAGGACAGGGAGGGGGTCAGCTCCTATAATTCACCCCTCCACTTT
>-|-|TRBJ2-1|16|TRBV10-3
CAISDYRRSSYNEQFF
TGTGCCATCAGTGACTACAGGCGGAGCTCCTACAATGAGCAGTTCTTC
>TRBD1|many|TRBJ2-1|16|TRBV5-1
CASRATWGQGYNEQFF
TGCGCCAGCAGGGCCACGTGGGGACAGGGCTACAATGAGCAGTTCTTC
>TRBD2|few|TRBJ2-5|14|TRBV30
CAIGLAGGEETQYF
TGTGCCATCGGACTAGCGGGAGGAGAGGAGACCCAGTACTTC